This TCR beta chain is from a study of blood T cell repertoires in COVID-19. About the study: Sites in the United States, Italy and Spain provided acute and convalescent COVID-19 samples. Nucleic acid was either cDNA or gDNA, and it came from T cells, B-cell-depleted T cells, or PBMCs.

Sequencing was performed with immunoSEQ multiplex PCR; in TCRdb, only in-frame clones are kept and a portion is missing. The sample consists of 45,000 to 50,000 clones, 80% to 90% of them appearing once. In germline, CDR1 is SNHLY, CDR2 FYNNEI. This CDR3 spans 15 amino acids. V was pared by 2 bases and J by 3 bases, with 6 bases of the junction left unmatched. V usage is TRBV2 and J usage is TRBJ2-7; 8 nucleotides agree with TRBD1. This TCR derives from a man aged 50-60 years with acute or convalescent COVID-19. The sample was peripheral blood. For the CDR3, the DNA is TGTGCCAGCAGTGAAATCCTACAGGGGGGCTACGAGCAGTACTTC. Translating it yields CASSEILQGGYEQYF.